The sequence of this TCR beta chain was determined in a study of PD-1 blockade in mismatch repair-deficient tumors. As for the study in general: All were previously treated, progressing patients with approximately 11 mismatch repair-deficient cancer types.

This clone has just one count. V dropped 6 bases and J dropped 0; count of bases not matched to a gene: 5. Germline V gene sequence: CDR1 KGHSH, CDR2 LQKENI. CDR3 size: 15 residues. The protocol was immunoSEQ multiplex PCR, while the TCRdb copy is restricted to in-frame clones and leaves out a portion. The table has just under 80,000 clones, roughly 80% seen once. Mismatch repair deficiency was confirmed in all patients, by PCR or immunohistochemistry. This TCR came from an adult with mismatch repair-deficient cancer. V gene TRBV18 combines with J gene TRBJ1-1; the match to TRBD1 covers 9 bases. The sequencing here drew on peripheral blood, taken 44 weeks after starting pembrolizumab. The CDR3 region has the DNA TGTGCCAGCTCGCCCGGGACAGGGATGAACACTGAAGCTTTCTTT. It specifies CASSPGTGMNTEAFF. Drawing the rest from reference TRBV18 and TRBJ1-1, the complete variable domain is NAGVMQNPRHLVRRRGQEARLRCSPMKGHSHVYWYRQLPEEGLKFMVYLQKENIIDESGMPKERFSAEFPKEGPSILRIQQVVRGDSAAYFCASSPGTGMNTEAFFGQGTRLTVV.